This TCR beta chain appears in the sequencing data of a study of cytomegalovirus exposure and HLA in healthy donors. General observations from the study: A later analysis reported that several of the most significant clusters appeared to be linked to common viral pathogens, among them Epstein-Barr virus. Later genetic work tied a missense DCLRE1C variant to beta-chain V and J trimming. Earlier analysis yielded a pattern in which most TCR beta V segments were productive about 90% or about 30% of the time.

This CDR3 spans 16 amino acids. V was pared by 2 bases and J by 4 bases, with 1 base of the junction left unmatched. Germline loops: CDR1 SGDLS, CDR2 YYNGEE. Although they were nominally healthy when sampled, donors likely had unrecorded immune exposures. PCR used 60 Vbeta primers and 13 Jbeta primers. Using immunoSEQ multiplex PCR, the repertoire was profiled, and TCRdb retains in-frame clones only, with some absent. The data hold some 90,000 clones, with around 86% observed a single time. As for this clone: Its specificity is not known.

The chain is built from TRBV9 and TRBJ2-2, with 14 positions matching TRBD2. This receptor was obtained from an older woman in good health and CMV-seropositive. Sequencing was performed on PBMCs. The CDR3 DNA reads TGTGCCAGCAGCGTGGGACTAGCGGGAGTCACCGGGGAGCTGTTTTTT. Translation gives CASSVGLAGVTGELFF.